This T cell receptor beta chain originates from a study of T cell repertoires in ileal Crohn's disease (dated by TCRdb to about 2019). Background on the whole study: The median duration of disease was approximately 7.9 years, and at the time of surgery roughly 36% of patients were active smokers. Every patient underwent surgery because of a complication, which was stricturing disease in 61% of cases and penetrating disease in roughly 39%. About half of the patients received postoperative therapy: ten to eleven received thiopurines and 18 received anti-TNF agents. Biopsies taken from the proximal margin of the surgical specimen made up the MI samples. Around 550 nanograms of biopsy DNA per sample were submitted for commercial TCRB immunosequencing. A prospective multicentre cohort supplied the 55 to 60 Crohn's disease patients whose TCR repertoires were analysed. The study was conducted in parallel with a multicentre cohort built to find predictors of early endoscopic recurrence after ileocolonic resection. A Rutgeerts score higher than i0 was the definition used for endoscopic postoperative recurrence. A total of about 170 mucosal samples from roughly 60 patients were sequenced, collected from several sites on the surgical specimen and at postoperative endoscopy.

The sample's time point label, in plain terms: proximal margin of the surgical specimen (macroscopically non-inflamed). Eligible patients were adults with ileal or ileocolonic Crohn's disease who had an indication for ileocolonic resection. Whole ileal mucosal biopsies were stored frozen at -80°C before DNA extraction. Genomic DNA was extracted from frozen whole biopsies with a TRizol-based method and quantified on a NanoDrop 2000 spectrophotometer. This clone was counted once. Its antigen remains unidentified. No base qualities exist here, and no much larger clone lies one base off it. The library was generated by the immunoSEQ multiplex PCR assay. Adaptive Biotechnology amplified CDR3 regions from genomic DNA with a two-step multiplex PCR that controlled for amplification bias. In the first PCR, primers covered every V and J gene segment, and in the second PCR, barcodes and Illumina adapters were added. CDR3 libraries were sequenced using an Illumina instrument. From the authors' description of their analysis: The analysis used both the pipelines supplied by the vendor and custom analysis of the raw data in R/Bioconductor with R version 3.3.0. Clonality, ranging from 0 to 1, was calculated as the inverse of the normalised Shannon entropy of all productive clones. High-frequency clones were defined as the repertoire share of the top 100 clones, retaining only clones passing a 95% confidence test. The Simpson index measured repertoire diversity, and the Morisita-Horn index measured overlap between samples. The table comes from immuneACCESS by way of TCRdb, which keeps in-frame sequences with V and J called. Part of the clones is missing from these tables; in studies checked, under half for an unresolved V gene and the rest for unknown reasons. From that table come the V and J calls and clone size; the DNA was used to work out D and trimming. This sample holds several thousand clones; under 90% were observed only once. The ten largest account for about an eighth of the sample.

Trimming removed 8 bases from V and 2 bases from J, leaving 12 bases between the germline ends. The CDR3 runs 13 residues from the cysteine to the phenylalanine. The CDR3 DNA has 39 bases and is translated from base 1. CDR1 and CDR2 are drawn from the germline V gene: MNHNS, SASEGT. The study at large found these results: Patients who were active smokers at surgery had a significantly higher proportion of clonal expansions than non-smokers (around 26% vs 18%, p=0.02). Sorted CD8 T cells carried more high-frequency clones than CD4 T cells, suggesting mucosal expansions were mainly CD8. Endoscopic recurrence was linked to a higher percentage of high-frequency clones at surgery, and recurrence occurred in every patient whose clonality exceeded 26.8% (18/57). Mucosal CD4 and CD8 T cells were sorted and sequenced only in a subgroup of patients, whose size was not stated.

This clonotype originated in an adult with Crohn's disease. The chain is encoded by TRBV6-1 joined to TRBJ2-5; the D gene cannot be named for sure. Sequencing was performed on ileal tissue. The bases read TGTGCCAGCGGAATTACAGAACAAGAGACCCAGTACTTC. This codes for CASGITEQETQYF.